These 17 T cell receptor beta chains originate from one sample sequenced in a study of T cell changes during pregnancy in multiple sclerosis. Sequencing used immunoSEQ multiplex PCR; TCRdb keeps in-frame clones, though not all of them. The sample has fewer than 85,000 clones; about 95% are singletons. Sequences were derived from peripheral blood, sampled in the third trimester of pregnancy. These receptors all come from a female donor with multiple sclerosis, enrolled in a pregnancy study.

This sequence joins TRBV6-5 and TRBJ1-2, with D unclear. This CDR3 is built from 14 residues. The V end was cut by 0 bases, the J end by 8 bases, with 13 bases between. CDR1 MNHEY and CDR2 SVGAGI come from the germline V gene. The CDR3 here is CASSYSTRIEGYTF. The CDR3 bases are TGTGCCAGCAGTTACTCGACGCGGATTGAAGGCTACACCTTC.

This clone occurred once. The rearrangement joins TRBV14 to TRBJ1-2, with no clear D. V shed 1 base and J shed 8 bases, with 8 bases lying between them. CDR1 is SGHDN, CDR2 FVKESK, per germline. This CDR3 comprises 12 residues. In nucleotides, the CDR3 is TGTGCCAGCAGCCAAGCCCTTTTCGGCTACACCTTC. Residues: CASSQALFGYTF.

The V and J genes are TRBV7-9 and TRBJ1-3, with D perhaps TRBD1 (6 bases). The CDR3 runs to 16 residues. Per the germline V gene, CDR1 is SEHNR and CDR2 is FQNEAQ (reference sequence). V gave up 6 bases and J gave up 0 bases, with 15 bases separating them. CDR3 in DNA: TGTGCCAGCAGACCTCGGGACACCCGCTCTGGAAACACCATATATTTT. Translating it yields CASRPRDTRSGNTIYF.

The rearrangement uses TRBV9 and TRBJ1-3; no reliable D call. Trimming pared 5 bases from V and 2 bases from J, leaving 8 bases between. The CDR3 runs to 13 residues. Germline V CDR1 and CDR2: SGDLS, YYNGEE. The CDR3 nucleotides are TGTGCCAGCAGGGCCGGGGCTGGAAACACCATATATTTT. This sequence encodes CASRAGAGNTIYF.

Written as DNA, the CDR3 is TGTGCCAGTAGTATCCAGGGTTACGAGCAGTACTTC. Its translation is CASSIQGYEQYF. V and J are TRBV19 and TRBJ2-7; TRBD1 is a possible D gene (5 bases). The CDR3 runs 12 residues. Germline V gene sequence: CDR1 LNHDA, CDR2 SQIVND (reference sequence). V lost 3 bases to trimming and J lost 4 bases, with 7 bases between them.

This chain connects TRBV7-2 to TRBJ1-5; TRBD1 is a possible D gene (5 bases). The CDR3 length is 13 residues. Germline CDR1 reads SGHTA; CDR2 reads FQGNSA. V was cut by 2 bases and J by 9 bases, with 11 bases left in between. The DNA of the CDR3 is TGTGCCAGCAGCTTACCGGGGGTCGGGCCCCAGCATTTT. Its translation: CASSLPGVGPQHF.

This sequence joins TRBV5-1 and TRBJ2-5; weak D call: TRBD1 (7 bases). Germline CDR1 SGHRS, CDR2 YFSETQ. CDR3 length: 14 amino acids. Between the trimmed V and J ends, which lost 4 bases and 2 bases, there was a span of 12 bases. The CDR3 spells CASSPRGQQETQYF. The DNA for the CDR3 is TGCGCCAGCAGCCCGCGGGGACAGCAAGAGACCCAGTACTTC.

This chain connects TRBV27 to TRBJ1-5; a weak D match, TRBD1 (5 bases). The V end was cut by 3 bases, the J end by 6 bases, with 12 bases between. Germline CDR1 reads MNHEY; CDR2 reads SMNVEV (reference sequence). This CDR3 comprises 14 residues. The chain's CDR3 is CASSLGGSGQPQHF. As DNA, the CDR3 is TGTGCCAGCAGTTTGGGGGGGTCAGGTCAGCCCCAGCATTTT.

This chain uses TRBV2 with TRBJ2-5; D may be TRBD1 (6 bases). Per the germline V gene, CDR1 is SNHLY and CDR2 is FYNNEI. This CDR3 has 11 residues. Trimming took 8 bases from V and 6 from J, leaving 10 bases between them. The DNA of the CDR3 is TGTGCCAGCGACAGGTTACAGACCCAGTACTTC. It specifies CASDRLQTQYF.

J is TRBJ1-1 and V is TRBV5-1, with 7 bases matching TRBD1. J lost 3 bases, V lost 7 bases, and 9 bases had no gene match. From germline, CDR1 is SGHRS and CDR2 YFSETQ. The CDR3 runs to 14 residues. CDR3 amino acids: CASGPQGGHTEAFF. Here the CDR3 DNA reads TGCGCCAGCGGACCCCAGGGGGGACACACTGAAGCTTTCTTT.

CDR3 loop: CASSHPGQGNTGELFF. The CDR3 bases are TGTGCCAGCAGCCATCCGGGACAGGGGAACACCGGGGAGCTGTTTTTT. The chain uses TRBV7-9 and TRBJ2-2; 9 bases line up with TRBD1. The CDR3 is made up of 16 amino acids. Germline V gene lookup returns CDR1 SEHNR and CDR2 FQNEAQ (reference sequence). J gave up 1 base and V 5 bases, and 5 bases lay outside the gene matches.

V and J are TRBV19 and TRBJ1-5; D might be TRBD1 (6 bases). V was trimmed by 8 bases and J by 0 bases, leaving 8 bases between them. The germline V gene encodes CDR1 LNHDA and CDR2 SQIVND (reference sequence). This CDR3 contains 13 residues. The CDR3 here is CASQGYSNQPQHF. The CDR3 region has the DNA TGTGCCAGTCAGGGGTATAGCAATCAGCCCCAGCATTTT.

Points on this clone: A read error may account for a junction end that differs from germline. V is TRBV7-9 and J is TRBJ2-6, with D unclear. CDR1 SEHNR and CDR2 FQNEAQ come from the germline V gene (reference sequence). The CDR3 is 12 amino acids. DNA of the CDR3: TGTGCCAGGAGCTCTGGGGCCAACGTCCTGACTTTC. Its translation: CARSSGANVLTF.

This clone has just a few counts. V and J are TRBV25-1 and TRBJ2-5, with TRBD2 matching 11 bases. The CDR3 totals 15 residues. Germline trimming cut 3 bases from V and 5 bases from J; bases unmatched to any gene: 5. Germline V gene lookup returns CDR1 MGHDK and CDR2 SYGVNS. The CDR3 here is CASSEGSGGGETQYF. In DNA, the CDR3 is TGTGCCAGCAGTGAGGGTAGCGGGGGGGGTGAGACCCAGTACTTC.

The V and J genes are TRBV2 and TRBJ2-4, with a possible D match to TRBD1 (6 bases). V was cut by 7 bases and J by 0 bases, with 10 bases left in between. CDR3 size: 14 residues. Germline-derived CDR1 and CDR2 are SNHLY and FYNNEI. CDR3 sequence reads: CASKPQGAKNIQYF. The CDR3 DNA reads TGTGCCAGCAAGCCACAGGGAGCCAAAAACATTCAGTACTTC.

This chain uses TRBV6-5 with TRBJ1-1; TRBD1 matches at 8 bases. The junction had 5 bases not matched to a gene; V was cut back by 6 bases and J by 2 bases. Germline assignment: CDR1 MNHEY and CDR2 SVGAGI. The CDR3 loop spans 14 amino acids. DNA of the CDR3: TGTGCCAGCAGCCATGGACAGGGAAACACTGAAGCTTTCTTT. Translating it yields CASSHGQGNTEAFF.

This clone was detected only once. The genes are TRBV2 and TRBJ2-1, with no clear D. The germline gives CDR1 SNHLY, CDR2 FYNNEI. The CDR3 loop spans 12 amino acids. The V end was cut by 6 bases, the J end by 5 bases, with 8 bases between. The CDR3 nucleotides are TGTGCCAGCAGGGAGTTTAACAATGAGCAGTTCTTC. The encoded protein is CASREFNNEQFF.